This T cell receptor beta chain was recorded in a study of CD8+ T cells in alopecia areata. Study at large: The study gave treated patients oral tofacitinib at 5 to 10 mg twice daily. The tofacitinib course ran for 6 to 18 months and was followed by 6 months off drug.

cDNA serving as the sequencing template came from extracted, reverse transcribed RNA. Some clones are missing from TCRdb's copy, which holds only in-frame ones; the method was immunoSEQ multiplex PCR. This table holds about 94,000 clones, 70% to 85% found once. The CDR3 has 14 residues. Germline V gene data show CDR1 as MGHDK and CDR2 as SYGVNS. V was pared by 2 bases and J by 5 bases, with 13 bases between. Treatment indicated: oral pan-JAK inhibitor, 5-10 mg twice daily. The sample was CD8+ T cells sorted from blood, taken at week 44, from a patient treated with tofacitinib. The J gene is TRBJ2-7, the V gene TRBV25-1; D may be TRBD2 (6 bases). The receptor was derived from a human donor with alopecia areata. Here the CDR3 DNA reads TGTGCCAGCAGTGAAGGAGGGGCAAAGGACGAGCAGTACTTC. This encodes CASSEGGAKDEQYF.